The clone carrying this TCR beta chain was counted at least ten times. Antigen specificity is unknown. This record comes from a study of human T cells and chemical hapten exposure. The wider study: Skin on the upper inner arm, roughly 2 cm by roughly 2 cm in size, was sensitized with 2% DPC.

This CDR3 spans 13 amino acids. Germline CDR1 is LGHDT and CDR2 is YNNKEL (reference sequence). V lost 1 base and J lost 7, with 8 bases in between. TCRdb recomputed calls from the RACE reads with MiXCR, one row per CDR3 protein. The sample records roughly 360,000 distinct CDR3 sequences, around 5% being singletons. Documented time point: patch test 1, 2 weeks after DPC sensitization. Treatment noted: therapeutic diphenylcyclopropenone sensitization with weekly scalp DPC. Whole-study findings and limits: Expanded TCRs made up significantly more big CDR3 similarity clusters than controls did.

The genes are TRBV3-1 and TRBJ1-5; D is unresolved. This receptor was identified in a woman aged 45-65 years with alopecia areata. Some clones in this sample may be carry-over from other donors' samples. The sample here was whole blood, taken in connection with sensitization to the hapten diphenylcyclopropenone (DPC). The CDR3 coding sequence is TGTGCCAGCAGCCAAGCGGCAGGACAGCCCCAGCATTTT. Residues: CASSQAAGQPQHF.